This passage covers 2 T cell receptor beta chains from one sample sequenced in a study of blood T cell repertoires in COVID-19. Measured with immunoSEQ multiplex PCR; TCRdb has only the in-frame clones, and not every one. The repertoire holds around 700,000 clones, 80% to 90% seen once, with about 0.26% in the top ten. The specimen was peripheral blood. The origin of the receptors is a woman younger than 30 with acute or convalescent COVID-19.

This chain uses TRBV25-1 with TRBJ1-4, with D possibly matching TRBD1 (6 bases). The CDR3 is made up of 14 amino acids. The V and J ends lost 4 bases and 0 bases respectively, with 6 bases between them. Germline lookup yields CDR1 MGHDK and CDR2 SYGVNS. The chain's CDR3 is CASSGQATNEKLFF. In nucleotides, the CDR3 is TGTGCCAGCAGTGGACAGGCAACTAATGAAAAACTGTTTTTT.

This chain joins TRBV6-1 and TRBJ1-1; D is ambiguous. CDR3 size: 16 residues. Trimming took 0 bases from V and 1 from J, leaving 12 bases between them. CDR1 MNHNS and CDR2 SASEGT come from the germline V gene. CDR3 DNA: TGTGCCAGCAGTGAAGCGGGCGTACAGAAGAACACTGAAGCTTTCTTT. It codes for CASSEAGVQKNTEAFF.